This T cell receptor beta chain originates from a study of OX40 agonist ivuxolimab in advanced cancers. Overall study: People in dose escalation had one of these cancers: hepatocellular carcinoma, melanoma, renal cell or head and neck cancer. Three patients showed partial responses: one hepatocellular carcinoma and two cutaneous melanoma cases. Previous treatment with anti-PD-1, anti-PD-L1 or anti-CTLA-4 therapy was allowed; 40% had received some. Findings and limits, study-wide: Dose levels from 0.1 to 3.0 mg/kg saw CD4+ and CD8+ blood T cells expand clonally by week 6.

The table came from immunoSEQ multiplex PCR; TCRdb's copy has only in-frame clones and leaves some out. The table includes tens of thousands of clones, approximately 75% detected once. Trimming pared 2 bases from V and 3 bases from J, leaving 11 bases between. This CDR3 is built from 14 residues. CDR1 LNHDA and CDR2 SQIVND come from the germline V gene (reference sequence). Comments on this clone: Its antigen is unidentified.

This chain uses TRBV19 with TRBJ2-7, with D perhaps matching TRBD2 (6 bases). The starting material was CD4+ or CD8+ T cells sorted from blood, obtained in a trial of the OX40 agonist ivuxolimab. This receptor was obtained from an adult with an advanced solid tumor such as melanoma, head and neck, liver or kidney cancer. Here the CDR3 reads CASSISGGNYEQYF. The CDR3 region has the DNA TGTGCCAGTAGTATATCTGGAGGGAACTACGAGCAGTACTTC.